Sequencing of this TCR beta chain was carried out in a study of blood T cell repertoires in COVID-19. The method was immunoSEQ multiplex PCR; TCRdb's version includes in-frame clones alone and lacks a portion of them. There are under 75,000 clones in the sample; around 79% occur only once, and around 20% lies in the top ten. This CDR3 has 16 amino acids. Looked up from germline, CDR1 is SGHRS and CDR2 is YFSETQ. After removal of 4 bases from V and 3 bases from J, the junction contained 10 bases not matched to a gene. The sequence was obtained from a man between 60 and 75 years old with acute or convalescent COVID-19. Sequencing was performed on peripheral blood. This chain connects TRBV5-1 to TRBJ2-1; 7 nucleotides match TRBD2. The CDR3 coding sequence is TGCGCCAGCAGCATCGCTACCCTAGCGGTCTACAATGAGCAGTTCTTC. Translated, it gives CASSIATLAVYNEQFF.